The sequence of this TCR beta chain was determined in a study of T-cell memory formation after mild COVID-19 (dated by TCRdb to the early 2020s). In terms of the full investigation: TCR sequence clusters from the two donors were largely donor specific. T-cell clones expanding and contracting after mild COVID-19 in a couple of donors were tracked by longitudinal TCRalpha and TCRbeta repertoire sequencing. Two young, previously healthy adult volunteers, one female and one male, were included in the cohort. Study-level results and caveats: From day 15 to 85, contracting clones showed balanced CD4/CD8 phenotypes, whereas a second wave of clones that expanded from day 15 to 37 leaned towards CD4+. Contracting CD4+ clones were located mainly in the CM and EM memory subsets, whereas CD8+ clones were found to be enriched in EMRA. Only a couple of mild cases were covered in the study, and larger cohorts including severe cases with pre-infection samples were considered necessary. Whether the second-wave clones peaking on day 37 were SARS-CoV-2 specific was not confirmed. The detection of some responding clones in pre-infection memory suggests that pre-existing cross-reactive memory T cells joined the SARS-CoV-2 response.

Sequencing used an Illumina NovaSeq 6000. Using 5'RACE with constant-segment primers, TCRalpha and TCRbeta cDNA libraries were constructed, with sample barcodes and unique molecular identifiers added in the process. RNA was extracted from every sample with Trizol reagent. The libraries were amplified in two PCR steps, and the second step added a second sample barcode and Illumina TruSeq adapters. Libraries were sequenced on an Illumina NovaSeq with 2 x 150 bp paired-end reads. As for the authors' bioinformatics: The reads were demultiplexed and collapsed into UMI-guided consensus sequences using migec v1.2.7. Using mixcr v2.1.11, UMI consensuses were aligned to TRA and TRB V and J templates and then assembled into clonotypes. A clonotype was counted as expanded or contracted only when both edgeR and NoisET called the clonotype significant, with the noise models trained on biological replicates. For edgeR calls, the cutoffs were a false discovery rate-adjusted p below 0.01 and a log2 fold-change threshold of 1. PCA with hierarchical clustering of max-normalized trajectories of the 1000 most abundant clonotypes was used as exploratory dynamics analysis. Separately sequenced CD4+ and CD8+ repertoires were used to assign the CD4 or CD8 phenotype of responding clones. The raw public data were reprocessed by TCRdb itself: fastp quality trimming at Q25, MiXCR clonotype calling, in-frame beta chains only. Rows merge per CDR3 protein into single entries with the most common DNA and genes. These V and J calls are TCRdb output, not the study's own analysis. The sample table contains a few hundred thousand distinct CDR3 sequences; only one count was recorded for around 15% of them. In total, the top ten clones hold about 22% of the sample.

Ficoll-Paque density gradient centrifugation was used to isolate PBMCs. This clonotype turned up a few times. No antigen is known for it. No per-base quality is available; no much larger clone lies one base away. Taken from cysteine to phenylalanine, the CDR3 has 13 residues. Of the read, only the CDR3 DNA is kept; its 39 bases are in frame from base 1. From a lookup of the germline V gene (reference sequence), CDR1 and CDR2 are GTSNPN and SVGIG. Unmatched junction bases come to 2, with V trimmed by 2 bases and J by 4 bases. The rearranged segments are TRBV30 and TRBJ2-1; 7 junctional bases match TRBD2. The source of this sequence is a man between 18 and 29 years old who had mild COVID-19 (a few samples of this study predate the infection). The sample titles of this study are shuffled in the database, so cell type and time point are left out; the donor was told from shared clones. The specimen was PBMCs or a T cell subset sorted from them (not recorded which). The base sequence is TGTGCCTGGAGTAGCGGGGTATACAATGAGCAGTTCTTC. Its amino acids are CAWSSGVYNEQFF.